Presented here are 28 T cell receptor beta chains from one specimen sequenced in a study of siplizumab effects on memory and regulatory T cells. Here immunoSEQ multiplex PCR was the method, and the copy in TCRdb shows in-frame clones only, minus some. This table has about 91,000 clones, more than 85% appearing once. Sequenced material: CD8+ T cells sorted from blood. Receptors originate from a human donor in good health.

The V and J genes are TRBV6-6 and TRBJ2-2; 7 nucleotides line up with TRBD1. In germline, CDR1 is MNHNY, CDR2 SVGAGI (reference sequence). The CDR3 is made up of 13 amino acids. V lost 8 bases, J lost 3 bases, and 3 bases stayed unmatched. CDR3 protein: CASRTGDTGELFF. The DNA of the CDR3 is TGTGCCAGCCGGACAGGAGACACCGGGGAGCTGTTTTTT.

This chain joins TRBV7-2 and TRBJ1-4; D perhaps matches TRBD1 (6 bases). V was shortened by 7 bases and J by 5 bases, with 11 bases between the two germline ends. The CDR3 is made up of 13 amino acids. Germline V gives CDR1 SGHTA, CDR2 FQGNSA. CDR3 sequence: CASNLGANEKLFF. In DNA form, the CDR3 reads TGTGCCAGCAATTTGGGGGCGAATGAAAAACTGTTTTTT.

As for this clone: The junction differs from germline at one of its ends, possibly a read error. The chain carries TRBV7-7 and TRBJ2-2, with D maybe TRBD1 (5 bases). The CDR3 sequence is 15 residues long. The germline gives CDR1 SSHAT, CDR2 FNYEAQ (reference sequence). The CDR3, as DNA: TGTGCTAGCAGCAAGGACATGTCGAACACCGGGGAGCTGTTTTTT. Residues: CASSKDMSNTGELFF.

The sample holds one count of this clone. The junction does not match germline at one end; this may be a read error. The chain links TRBV7-7 to TRBJ2-1; D remains unclear. This CDR3 has 15 amino acids. CDR1 is SSHAT and CDR2 is FNYEAQ in the germline V gene (reference sequence). In nucleotides, the CDR3 is TGTGCTAGCAGCTTAGCCCAAAGCTCCTACAATGAGCAGTTCTTC. Its protein is CASSLAQSSYNEQFF.

J is TRBJ1-4 and V is TRBV7-9; 9 bases match TRBD1. This CDR3 comprises 15 residues. The germline V gene has CDR1 SEHNR and CDR2 FQNEAQ (reference sequence). J lost 7 bases, V lost 3 bases, and 6 bases had no gene match. In nucleotides, the CDR3 is TGTGCCAGCAGCTTCGACAGGGGGTCGCTTGAAAAACTGTTTTTT. The encoded protein is CASSFDRGSLEKLFF.

This chain joins TRBV6-1 and TRBJ1-5, with D uncertain. Deletions cut 1 base from V and 0 bases from J, with 4 bases between. The CDR3 spans 14 residues. Germline V gene sequence: CDR1 MNHNS, CDR2 SASEGT. In DNA, the CDR3 is TGTGCCAGCAGTGAAGGGGGTAGCAATCAGCCCCAGCATTTT. Protein sequence: CASSEGGSNQPQHF.

This chain joins TRBV5-4 and TRBJ2-1, with 8 nucleotides matching TRBD2. Losses at the gene ends were 4 bases for V and 9 bases for J; bases not matched to a gene: 6. Germline V gene lookup returns CDR1 SGHNT and CDR2 YYREEE (reference sequence). CDR3 length: 13 residues. The CDR3 nucleotides are TGTGCCAGCAGCCTCGGACTAGCCGGTGAGCAGTTCTTC. Encoded protein: CASSLGLAGEQFF. The complete variable domain, with remaining parts taken from reference TRBV5-4 and TRBJ2-1, reads ETGVTQSPTHLIKTRGQQVTLRCSSQSGHNTVSWYQQALGQGPQFIFQYYREEENGRGNFPPRFSGLQFPNYSSELNVNALELDDSALYLCASSLGLAGEQFFGPGTRLTVL.

The CDR3 DNA follows: TGTGCCAGCAGCAAAAGGGTAGGGGCCAAGATCTCCTACGAGCAGTACTTC. Protein product: CASSKRVGAKISYEQYF. The chain employs TRBV14 and TRBJ2-7; possible D gene TRBD1, 5 bases. V dropped 5 bases and J dropped 0 bases, with 20 bases sitting between them. The CDR3 runs 17 residues. Germline CDR1 SGHDN, CDR2 FVKESK.

The J gene is TRBJ2-1, the V gene TRBV19, with D uncertain. The germline V gene encodes CDR1 LNHDA and CDR2 SQIVND (reference sequence). The CDR3 loop spans 13 amino acids. Trimming stripped 6 bases from V and 5 bases from J, with 11 bases between. The CDR3 bases are TGTGCCAGTAGCCTGGGCCGCCACAATGAGCAGTTCTTC. The encoded protein is CASSLGRHNEQFF.

The rearrangement joins TRBV9 to TRBJ2-1; D call uncertain. Germline lookup yields CDR1 SGDLS and CDR2 YYNGEE. Trimming removed 3 bases from V and 1 base from J, with 2 bases in between. The CDR3 has 12 residues. The CDR3 nucleotides are TGTGCCAGCAGCGAATCCTACAATGAGCAGTTCTTC. As protein: CASSESYNEQFF. Based on the CDR3 plus reference TRBV9 and TRBJ2-1, the full variable domain is DSGVTQTPKHLITATGQRVTLRCSPRSGDLSVYWYQQSLDQGLQFLIQYYNGEERAKGNILERFSAQQFPDLHSELNLSSLELGDSALYFCASSESYNEQFFGPGTRLTVL.

This clone was seen a few times. The chain recombines TRBV7-8 with TRBJ1-6; no firm D call. The CDR3 sequence is 13 residues long. The germline gives CDR1 SGHVS, CDR2 FQNEAQ. Between the trimmed V and J ends, which lost 1 base and 8 bases, there was a span of 6 bases. The CDR3 DNA sequence: TGTGCCAGCAGCTTAGTGTTGGATTCACCCCTCCACTTT. Translating it yields CASSLVLDSPLHF.

This chain links TRBV6-1 with TRBJ1-2, with D perhaps TRBD1 (6 bases). The germline V gene encodes CDR1 MNHNS and CDR2 SASEGT. The CDR3 contains 14 residues. V shed 7 bases and J shed 1 base, with 13 bases lying between them. The CDR3 region has the DNA TGTGCCAGCACCCCGAGGGGGAGTAACTATGGCTACACCTTC. Protein product: CASTPRGSNYGYTF.

The CDR3 sequence is CASSLGTGGYEQYF. The CDR3 region has the DNA TGTGCCAGCAGCTTGGGGACAGGGGGATACGAGCAGTACTTC. The chain couples TRBV5-5 to TRBJ2-7; 10 bases agree with TRBD1. V dropped 0 bases and J dropped 4; count of bases not matched to a gene: 1. This CDR3 comprises 14 residues. Germline CDR1 reads SGHKS; CDR2 reads YYEKEE (reference sequence).

The chain has TRBV6-5 and TRBJ2-7, with a weak D call TRBD2 (6 bases). Trimming took off 2 bases at V and 3 bases at J, with 8 bases between the two ends. The CDR3 is 13 amino acids. CDR1 is MNHEY, CDR2 SVGAGI, per germline. As DNA, the CDR3 is TGTGCCAGCAGTTACGGCGGGGACTACGAGCAGTACTTC. Protein sequence: CASSYGGDYEQYF.

The chain employs TRBV6-1 and TRBJ2-7; 7 bases line up with TRBD2. Germline trimming cut 6 bases from V and 5 bases from J; bases unmatched to any gene: 13. The CDR3 extends over 15 amino acids. Germline CDR1 is MNHNS and CDR2 is SASEGT. CDR3 amino acids: CASRLYGGSLDEQYF. CDR3 DNA sequence: TGTGCCAGCAGGCTCTACGGGGGGTCACTTGACGAGCAGTACTTC.

The chain links TRBV9 to TRBJ2-7; 7 bases agree with TRBD2. CDR1 is SGDLS and CDR2 is YYNGEE in the germline V gene. V was pared by 4 bases and J by 3 bases, with 7 bases of the junction left unmatched. This CDR3 comprises 14 residues. In DNA, the CDR3 is TGTGCCAGCAGCCCAGACTCGGGGGGCTACGAGCAGTACTTC. Translated, it gives CASSPDSGGYEQYF.

V usage is TRBV9 and J usage is TRBJ2-7; D is perhaps TRBD1 or TRBD2 (5 bases each). Germline CDR1 SGDLS, CDR2 YYNGEE. V was cut by 5 bases and J by 6 bases, with 12 bases left in between. The CDR3 loop spans 12 amino acids. CDR3 nucleotides: TGTGCCAGCAGTCGAGGGACCGGCGAGCAGTACTTC. Protein sequence: CASSRGTGEQYF.

V is TRBV5-6 and J is TRBJ2-2; D might be TRBD2 (5 bases). The length of the CDR3 is 11 residues. From germline, CDR1 is SGHDT and CDR2 YYEEEE. V lost 4 bases, J lost 9 bases, and 7 bases lay in between. This CDR3 is CASSRGRELFF. The CDR3 bases are TGTGCCAGCAGCCGGGGTAGGGAGCTGTTTTTT.

J is TRBJ1-3 and V is TRBV5-8; D uncertain. Germline CDR1 and CDR2: SGHTS and YDEGEE. The CDR3 extends over 11 amino acids. V shed 3 bases and J shed 8 bases, with 6 bases lying between them. The CDR3 protein is CASSSSDTIYF. DNA of the CDR3: TGTGCCAGCAGCTCCTCGGACACCATATATTTT.

This rearrangement joins TRBV5-6 to TRBJ2-7, with D perhaps matching TRBD1 or TRBD2 (5 bases each). This CDR3 region has 15 residues. The V gene's germline CDR1 is SGHDT and CDR2 YYEEEE. V was trimmed by 4 bases and J by 6 bases, leaving 20 bases between them. CDR3 protein: CASSGPGPGSFEQYF. The CDR3 DNA reads as TGTGCCAGCAGCGGACCGGGACCAGGGTCTTTCGAGCAGTACTTC.

CDR3 in DNA: TGCAGCGTCGCTGACAGGGTTAAAGACTATGGCTACACCTTC. Translating it yields CSVADRVKDYGYTF. V and J are TRBV29-1 and TRBJ1-2, with TRBD1 identical over 7 bases. The CDR3 runs 14 residues. Germline CDR1 is SQVTM and CDR2 is ANQGSEA. V trimming: 6 bases; J trimming: 3 bases; junction bases outside the gene matches: 10.

This clone showed up just once. The chain couples TRBV5-3 to TRBJ2-7; perhaps TRBD1 as D (5 bases). TRBV5-3 is an open reading frame whose function is uncertain. Deletions cut 0 bases from V and 7 bases from J, with 5 bases between. The CDR3 totals 11 residues. Here the CDR3 DNA reads TGTGCCAGAAGCTTGGAGGGGGAGCAGTACTTC. Its translation: CARSLEGEQYF.

CDR3 coding DNA: TGTGCCAGCTATTTCCCCGACTATGGCTACACCTTC. The encoded protein is CASYFPDYGYTF. The V gene is TRBV7-9, the J gene TRBJ1-2; no firm D call. V was shortened by 8 bases and J by 3 bases, with 10 bases between the two germline ends. CDR3 length equals 12 residues. From germline, CDR1 is SEHNR and CDR2 FQNEAQ (reference sequence).

The chain joins TRBV30 to TRBJ2-3; D gene uncertain. Germline loops: CDR1 GTSNPN, CDR2 SVGIG (reference sequence). V was pared by 4 bases and J by 5 bases, with 13 bases between. The CDR3 consists of 13 residues. The CDR3 spells CAWKGRFKDTQYF. DNA of the CDR3: TGTGCCTGGAAAGGACGGTTCAAAGATACGCAGTATTTT.

In its sample, this clone was seen a few times. The rearrangement uses TRBV19 and TRBJ1-1; D is perhaps TRBD1 (6 bases). The ends were cut back, 3 bases at V and 0 bases at J, with 8 bases in the middle. CDR1 LNHDA and CDR2 SQIVND come from the germline V gene (reference sequence). The CDR3 consists of 14 residues. In nucleotides, the CDR3 is TGTGCCAGTAGTATCCAGGGGCTGAACACTGAAGCTTTCTTT. Amino acids: CASSIQGLNTEAFF. Complete variable domain (other parts from reference TRBV19 and TRBJ1-1): DGGITQSPKYLFRKEGQNVTLSCEQNLNHDAMYWYRQDPGQGLRLIYYSQIVNDFQKGDIAEGYSVSREKKESFPLTVTSAQKNPTAFYLCASSIQGLNTEAFFGQGTRLTVV.

The chain couples TRBV6-5 to TRBJ2-3, with TRBD2 identical over 10 bases. Trimming at V came to 5 bases and at J to 5 bases, leaving 7 bases not matched to a gene. The CDR3 contains 15 residues. The germline gives CDR1 MNHEY, CDR2 SVGAGI. The CDR3 DNA reads as TGTGCCAGCAGTGCTAGCGGGGGATTTAGAGATACGCAGTATTTT. Its protein is CASSASGGFRDTQYF.

The J gene is TRBJ2-1, the V gene TRBV7-9; 8 bases are shared with TRBD2. The CDR3 is made up of 16 amino acids. The J segment lost 4 bases and the V segment lost 7 bases, leaving 12 bases of the junction unmatched. Germline CDR1 is SEHNR and CDR2 is FQNEAQ (reference sequence). The CDR3 here is CASTSEGREVYNEQFF. CDR3 nucleotides: TGTGCCAGCACCTCCGAAGGGCGGGAGGTGTACAATGAGCAGTTCTTC.

This chain links TRBV9 with TRBJ2-1; the D gene is possibly TRBD2 (6 bases). The CDR3 length is 14 residues. Germline V lookup: CDR1 SGDLS, CDR2 YYNGEE. V dropped 3 bases and J dropped 1 base, with 8 bases sitting between them. The CDR3 DNA sequence: TGTGCCAGCAGCGGTAGCGGTTCCTACAATGAGCAGTTCTTC. Encoded protein: CASSGSGSYNEQFF.